This T cell receptor (beta chain) is from a study of technical replicates of blood from a few donors. Profiled with immunoSEQ multiplex PCR; TCRdb holds only in-frame clones, not every one. Among about 80,000 clones listed, around 96% were seen once. Deletions cut 3 bases from V and 5 bases from J, with 14 bases between. The CDR3 runs 15 residues. Germline lookup yields CDR1 LNHDA and CDR2 SQIVND (reference sequence). The chain joins TRBV19 to TRBJ1-5; D remains unclear. The source is a human donor in good health. The sample comprised T cells isolated from PBMCs. Written as DNA, the CDR3 is TGTGCCAGTAGTATCGTCCCGCGGGGATATCAGCCCCAGCATTTT. Its translation is CASSIVPRGYQPQHF.